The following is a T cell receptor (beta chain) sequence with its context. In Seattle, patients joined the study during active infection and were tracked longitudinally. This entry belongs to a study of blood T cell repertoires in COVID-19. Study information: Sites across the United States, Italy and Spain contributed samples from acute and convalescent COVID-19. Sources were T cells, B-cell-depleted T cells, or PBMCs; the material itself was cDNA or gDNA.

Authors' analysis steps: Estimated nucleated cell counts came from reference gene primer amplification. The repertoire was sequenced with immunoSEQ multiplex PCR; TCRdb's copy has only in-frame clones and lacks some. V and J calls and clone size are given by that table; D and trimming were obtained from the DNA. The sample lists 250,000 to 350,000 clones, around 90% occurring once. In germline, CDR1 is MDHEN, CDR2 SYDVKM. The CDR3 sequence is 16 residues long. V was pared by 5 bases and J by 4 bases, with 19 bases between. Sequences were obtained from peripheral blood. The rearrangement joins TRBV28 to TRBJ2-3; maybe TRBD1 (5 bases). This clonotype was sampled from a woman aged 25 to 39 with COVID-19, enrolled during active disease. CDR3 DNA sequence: TGTGCCAGCAGTCCAACCGCCCTTCCACAGGCAGATACGCAGTATTTT. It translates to CASSPTALPQADTQYF.